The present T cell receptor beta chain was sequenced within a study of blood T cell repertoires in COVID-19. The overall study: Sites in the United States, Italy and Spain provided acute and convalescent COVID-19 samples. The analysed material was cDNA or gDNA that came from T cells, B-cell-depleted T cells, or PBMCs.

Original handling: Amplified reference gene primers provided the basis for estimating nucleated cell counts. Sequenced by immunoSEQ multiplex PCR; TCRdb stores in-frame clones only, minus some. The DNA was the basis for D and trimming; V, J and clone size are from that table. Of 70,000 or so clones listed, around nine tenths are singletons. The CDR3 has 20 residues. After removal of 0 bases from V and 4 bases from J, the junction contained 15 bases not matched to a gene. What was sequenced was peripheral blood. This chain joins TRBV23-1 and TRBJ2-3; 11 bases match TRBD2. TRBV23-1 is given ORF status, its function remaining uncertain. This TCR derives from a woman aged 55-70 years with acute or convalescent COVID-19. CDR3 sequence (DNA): TGCGCCAGCAGTCAATCAGAGAGCTGGGCTAGCGGGGGGCTCGCAGATACGCAGTATTTT. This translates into CASSQSESWASGGLADTQYF.